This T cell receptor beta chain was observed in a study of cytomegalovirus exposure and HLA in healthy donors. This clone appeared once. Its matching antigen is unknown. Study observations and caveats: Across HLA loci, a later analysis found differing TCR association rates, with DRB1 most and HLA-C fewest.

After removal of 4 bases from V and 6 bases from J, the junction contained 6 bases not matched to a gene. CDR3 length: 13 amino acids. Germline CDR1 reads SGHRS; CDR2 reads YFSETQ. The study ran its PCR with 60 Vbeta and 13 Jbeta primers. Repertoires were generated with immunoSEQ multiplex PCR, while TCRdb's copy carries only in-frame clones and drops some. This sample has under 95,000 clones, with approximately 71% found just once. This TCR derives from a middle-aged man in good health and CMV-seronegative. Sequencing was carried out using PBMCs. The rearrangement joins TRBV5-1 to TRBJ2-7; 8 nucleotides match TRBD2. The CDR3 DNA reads TGCGCCAGCAGCCGGACGGGGGGGATCGAGCAGTACTTC. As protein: CASSRTGGIEQYF.